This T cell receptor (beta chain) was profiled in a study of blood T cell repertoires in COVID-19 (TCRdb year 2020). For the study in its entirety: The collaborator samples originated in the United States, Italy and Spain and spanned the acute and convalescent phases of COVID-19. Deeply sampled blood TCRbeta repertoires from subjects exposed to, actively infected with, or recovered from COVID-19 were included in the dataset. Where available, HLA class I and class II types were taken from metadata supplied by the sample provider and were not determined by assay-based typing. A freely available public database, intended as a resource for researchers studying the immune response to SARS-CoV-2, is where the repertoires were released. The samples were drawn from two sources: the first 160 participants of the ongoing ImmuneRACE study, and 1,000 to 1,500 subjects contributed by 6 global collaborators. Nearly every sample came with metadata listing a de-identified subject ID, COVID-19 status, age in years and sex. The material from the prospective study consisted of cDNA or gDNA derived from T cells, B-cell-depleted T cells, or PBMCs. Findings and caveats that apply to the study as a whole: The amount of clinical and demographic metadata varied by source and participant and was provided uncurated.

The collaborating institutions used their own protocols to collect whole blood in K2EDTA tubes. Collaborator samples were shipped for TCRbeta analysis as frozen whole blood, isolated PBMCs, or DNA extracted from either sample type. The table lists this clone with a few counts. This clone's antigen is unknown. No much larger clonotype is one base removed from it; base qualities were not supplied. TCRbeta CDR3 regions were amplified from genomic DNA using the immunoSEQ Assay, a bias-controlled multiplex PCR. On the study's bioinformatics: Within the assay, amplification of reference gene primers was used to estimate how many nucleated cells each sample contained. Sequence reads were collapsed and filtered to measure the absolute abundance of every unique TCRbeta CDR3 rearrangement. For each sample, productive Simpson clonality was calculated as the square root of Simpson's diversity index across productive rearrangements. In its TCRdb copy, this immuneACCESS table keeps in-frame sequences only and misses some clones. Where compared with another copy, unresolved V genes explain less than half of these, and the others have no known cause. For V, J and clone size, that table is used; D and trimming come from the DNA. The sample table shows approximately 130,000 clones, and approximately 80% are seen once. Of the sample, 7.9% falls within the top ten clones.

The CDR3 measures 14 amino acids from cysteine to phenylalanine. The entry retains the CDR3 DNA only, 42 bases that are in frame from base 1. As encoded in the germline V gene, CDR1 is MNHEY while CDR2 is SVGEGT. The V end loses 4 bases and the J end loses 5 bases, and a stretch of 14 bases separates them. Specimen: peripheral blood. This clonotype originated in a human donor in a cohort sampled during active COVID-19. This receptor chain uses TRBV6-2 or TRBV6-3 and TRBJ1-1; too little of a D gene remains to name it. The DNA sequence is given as TGTGCCAGCAGTTCTTATCCGGGTGATACTGAAGCTTTCTTT. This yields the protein CASSSYPGDTEAFF.